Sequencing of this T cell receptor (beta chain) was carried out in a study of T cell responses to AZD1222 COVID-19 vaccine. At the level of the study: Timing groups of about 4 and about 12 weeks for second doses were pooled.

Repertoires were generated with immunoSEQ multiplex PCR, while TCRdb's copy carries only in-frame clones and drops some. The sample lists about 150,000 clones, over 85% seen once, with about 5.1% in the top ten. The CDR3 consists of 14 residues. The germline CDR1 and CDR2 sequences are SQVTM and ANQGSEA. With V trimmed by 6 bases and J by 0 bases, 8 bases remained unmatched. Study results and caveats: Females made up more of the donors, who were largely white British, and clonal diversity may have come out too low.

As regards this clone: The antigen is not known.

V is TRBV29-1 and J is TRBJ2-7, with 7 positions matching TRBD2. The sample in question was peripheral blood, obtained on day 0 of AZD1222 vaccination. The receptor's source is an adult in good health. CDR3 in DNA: TGCAGCGTCCGGGACTACTCAAGCTCCTACGAGCAGTACTTC. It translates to CSVRDYSSSYEQYF.